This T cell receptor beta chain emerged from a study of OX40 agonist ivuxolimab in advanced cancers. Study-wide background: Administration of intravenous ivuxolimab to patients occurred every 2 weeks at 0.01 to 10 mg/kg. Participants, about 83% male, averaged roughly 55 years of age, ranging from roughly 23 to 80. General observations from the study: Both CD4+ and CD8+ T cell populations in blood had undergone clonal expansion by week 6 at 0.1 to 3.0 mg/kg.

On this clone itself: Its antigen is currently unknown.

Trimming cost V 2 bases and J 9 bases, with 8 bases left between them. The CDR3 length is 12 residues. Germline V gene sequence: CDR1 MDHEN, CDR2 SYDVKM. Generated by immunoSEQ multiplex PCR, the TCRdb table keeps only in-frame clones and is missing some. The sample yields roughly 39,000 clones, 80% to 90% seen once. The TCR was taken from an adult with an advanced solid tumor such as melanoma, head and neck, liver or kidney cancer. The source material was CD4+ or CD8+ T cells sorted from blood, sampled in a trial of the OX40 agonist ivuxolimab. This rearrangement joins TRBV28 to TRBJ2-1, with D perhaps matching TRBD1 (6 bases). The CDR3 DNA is TGTGCCAGCAGTTTACCAGGGGCTGAGCAGTTCTTC. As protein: CASSLPGAEQFF. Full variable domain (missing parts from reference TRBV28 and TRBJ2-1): DVKVTQSSRYLVKRTGEKVFLECVQDMDHENMFWYRQDPGLGLRLIYFSYDVKMKEKGDIPEGYSVSREKKERFSLILESASTNQTSMYLCASSLPGAEQFFGPGTRLTVL.